The rows below give T cell receptor beta chains drawn from one sample of a study of PD-L1 blockade in urothelial cancer. The method was immunoSEQ multiplex PCR; TCRdb's version includes in-frame clones alone and lacks a portion of them. The table lists some 19,000 clones, around 83% of them singletons. This sample comprised PBMCs, obtained around atezolizumab (anti-PD-L1) treatment. The source of these receptors is a man aged 50 to 60 with urothelial cancer. The CDR3 runs from the conserved cysteine through the conserved F or W. The order of the fields is clone size, V gene, D gene, J gene, CDR3 DNA, CDR3 protein. A D gene is named only where the DNA matches it firmly. Only part of the rows carry a size: once, few, many, or a class if the clone is expanded.

clone_size: -; v_call: TRBV27; d_call: TRBD1; j_call: TRBJ1-2; cdr3_nt: TGTGCCAGCAGTCGTCAGGGGGCAGTCTATGGCTACACCTTC; cdr3_aa: CASSRQGAVYGYTF
clone_size: -; v_call: TRBV13; d_call: -; j_call: TRBJ1-5; cdr3_nt: TGTGCCAGCAGCTTAAAACAGTCCAATCAGCCCCAGCATTTT; cdr3_aa: CASSLKQSNQPQHF
clone_size: -; v_call: TRBV7-2; d_call: TRBD1; j_call: TRBJ1-2; cdr3_nt: TGTGCCAGCAGCTTGTGGTCAACAGGGGGCGGCTATGGCTACACCTTC; cdr3_aa: CASSLWSTGGGYGYTF
clone_size: -; v_call: TRBV30; d_call: -; j_call: TRBJ1-2; cdr3_nt: TGTGCCTGGAGTGAACAGGGTTTCGATGGCTACACCTTC; cdr3_aa: CAWSEQGFDGYTF
clone_size: -; v_call: TRBV6-5; d_call: TRBD2; j_call: TRBJ2-3; cdr3_nt: TGTGCCAGCAGCAACGGGGGGGGTGTCACAGATACGCAGTATTTT; cdr3_aa: CASSNGGGVTDTQYF
clone_size: -; v_call: TRBV9; d_call: -; j_call: TRBJ2-1; cdr3_nt: TGTGCAGCATCGGAGGGTAGCGGACCCTACAATGAGCAGTTCTTC; cdr3_aa: CAASEGSGPYNEQFF
clone_size: -; v_call: TRBV5-1; d_call: TRBD2; j_call: TRBJ2-7; cdr3_nt: TGCGCCAGCAGCTATCGGACTAGCGGGAACTACGAGCAGTACTTC; cdr3_aa: CASSYRTSGNYEQYF
clone_size: -; v_call: TRBV7-9; d_call: TRBD1; j_call: TRBJ1-2; cdr3_nt: TGTGCCAGCAGCTTTTCTGACAGGGGAGCTAACTATGGCTACACCTTC; cdr3_aa: CASSFSDRGANYGYTF
clone_size: once; v_call: TRBV20-1; d_call: -; j_call: TRBJ1-2; cdr3_nt: TGCAGTGCTAGAGTTACATATGGCTACACCTTC; cdr3_aa: CSARVTYGYTF
clone_size: -; v_call: TRBV9; d_call: -; j_call: TRBJ2-2; cdr3_nt: TGTGCCAGCAGCGTAAGGGACTCAGCGATACTAAACACCGGGGAGCTGTTTTTT; cdr3_aa: CASSVRDSAILNTGELFF
clone_size: few; v_call: TRBV7-9; d_call: -; j_call: TRBJ2-1; cdr3_nt: TGTGCCAGCAGCCCTTCAGGGACTCTCGGGTACAATGAGCAGTTCTTC; cdr3_aa: CASSPSGTLGYNEQFF
clone_size: -; v_call: TRBV10-3; d_call: TRBD2; j_call: TRBJ2-5; cdr3_nt: TGTGCCATCAGCCGACTAGCGGGGGACCAAGAGACCCAGTACTTC; cdr3_aa: CAISRLAGDQETQYF
clone_size: -; v_call: TRBV6-1; d_call: TRBD1; j_call: TRBJ1-5; cdr3_nt: TGTGCCAGCAGTGAAGGGACAGGAATCAATCAGCCCCAGCATTTT; cdr3_aa: CASSEGTGINQPQHF
clone_size: -; v_call: TRBV5-1; d_call: -; j_call: TRBJ1-1; cdr3_nt: TGCGCCAGCAGCCCACGGTCGACCGAGACACCGAACACTGAAGCTTTCTTT; cdr3_aa: CASSPRSTETPNTEAFF
clone_size: -; v_call: TRBV27; d_call: -; j_call: TRBJ1-1; cdr3_nt: TGTGCCAGCAGTTTCCGTAACAGCCAAAACAGGGCTTTCTTT; cdr3_aa: CASSFRNSQNRAFF
clone_size: -; v_call: TRBV11-2; d_call: -; j_call: TRBJ2-7; cdr3_nt: TGTGCCAGCAGCTTAGATACGGTATCCTACGAGCAGTACTTC; cdr3_aa: CASSLDTVSYEQYF
clone_size: -; v_call: TRBV5-1; d_call: -; j_call: TRBJ2-5; cdr3_nt: TGCGCCAGCACCCTACAGGGACCCCAAGAGACCCAGTACTTC; cdr3_aa: CASTLQGPQETQYF
clone_size: -; v_call: TRBV19; d_call: -; j_call: TRBJ1-5; cdr3_nt: TGTGCCAGTAATATCCCCATGACGGGTAGCAATCAGCCCCAGCATTTT; cdr3_aa: CASNIPMTGSNQPQHF
clone_size: -; v_call: TRBV27; d_call: -; j_call: TRBJ1-5; cdr3_nt: TGTGCCAGCAGTTTATCGGGCGGGTATAGCAATCAGCCCCAGCATTTT; cdr3_aa: CASSLSGGYSNQPQHF
clone_size: -; v_call: TRBV7-2; d_call: -; j_call: TRBJ1-5; cdr3_nt: TGTGCCAGCAGCTTAGAACTTCGGGGACAGCCCCAGCATTTT; cdr3_aa: CASSLELRGQPQHF
clone_size: -; v_call: TRBV2; d_call: -; j_call: TRBJ1-5; cdr3_nt: TGTGCCAGCAGTGGCGGTAACAATCAGCCCCAGCATTTT; cdr3_aa: CASSGGNNQPQHF
clone_size: -; v_call: TRBV30; d_call: TRBD1; j_call: TRBJ2-1; cdr3_nt: TGTGCCTGGAGTGTACAGGGGCTAAATGAGCAGTTCTTC; cdr3_aa: CAWSVQGLNEQFF
clone_size: once; v_call: TRBV6-6; d_call: -; j_call: TRBJ2-1; cdr3_nt: TGTGCCAGCAGTTACTCGGGTGCGACACTGAATGAGCAGTTCTTC; cdr3_aa: CASSYSGATLNEQFF
clone_size: once; v_call: TRBV9; d_call: TRBD1; j_call: TRBJ2-1; cdr3_nt: TGTGCCAGCAGCGTGACAGGGGTCGGTGAGCAGTTCTTC; cdr3_aa: CASSVTGVGEQFF
clone_size: -; v_call: TRBV19; d_call: TRBD1; j_call: TRBJ1-2; cdr3_nt: TGTGCCAGTGGAGGGGGCGGCTATGGCTACACCTTC; cdr3_aa: CASGGGGYGYTF
clone_size: -; v_call: TRBV28; d_call: TRBD1; j_call: TRBJ1-4; cdr3_nt: TGTGCCCTAAGACCAGGGGGAGGTGAAAAACTGTTTTTT; cdr3_aa: CALRPGGGEKLFF
clone_size: once; v_call: TRBV6-5; d_call: -; j_call: TRBJ2-1; cdr3_nt: TGTGCCAGCCGTGGGAGCTCCTACAATGAGCAGTTCTTC; cdr3_aa: CASRGSSYNEQFF
clone_size: -; v_call: TRBV10-1; d_call: -; j_call: TRBJ1-1; cdr3_nt: TGCGCCAGCAGTGACAGTCACCAGACTGAAGCTTTCTTT; cdr3_aa: CASSDSHQTEAFF
clone_size: -; v_call: TRBV6-4; d_call: TRBD1; j_call: TRBJ1-6; cdr3_nt: TGTGCCAGCGCCGAACAGGGGTTCAATTCACCCCTCCACTTT; cdr3_aa: CASAEQGFNSPLHF
clone_size: -; v_call: TRBV5-4; d_call: -; j_call: TRBJ1-2; cdr3_nt: TGTGCCAGCCTTGAAATTTCGTCAGGTTATGGCTACACCTTC; cdr3_aa: CASLEISSGYGYTF